Listed below are T cell receptor beta chains from one sample, sequenced in a study of T-cell reconstitution after alpha-beta-depleted transplantation in children. TCRdb re-called the PCR reads through MiXCR, storing one row per CDR3 protein. The sample lists a few hundred thousand distinct CDR3 sequences; around 16% were seen once. The sequencing here drew on PBMCs from the stem cell graft donor, taken from the stem cell graft. Every receptor here comes from a human donor who donated a stem cell graft to a child with acute lymphoblastic leukemia. The CDR3 runs from the conserved cysteine through the conserved F or W. D genes are given only for firm matches. The size of a clone is reported for some rows only, either as once, few or many, or as a class for expanded clones.

j_call,d_call,clone_size,v_call,cdr3_nt,cdr3_aa
TRBJ2-2,.,many,TRBV29-1,TGCAGCGTTGACACCGGGGAGCTGTTTTTT,CSVDTGELFF
TRBJ1-1,.,.,TRBV11-2,TGTGCCAGCAGCTTTTTGAAGGTTGTCCCTGAAGCTTTCTTT,CASSFLKVVPEAFF
TRBJ2-2,.,few,TRBV5-1,TGCGCCAGCAGCACTAGGGCCGGGGAGCTGTTTTTT,CASSTRAGELFF
TRBJ2-1,TRBD1,.,TRBV4-1,TGCGCCAGCAGCCTCGGACAGGGTGAAAATGAGCAGTTCTTC,CASSLGQGENEQFF
TRBJ1-1,.,.,TRBV5-1,TGCGCCAGCAGCTTGACGCCCGCGAACACTGAAGCTTTCTTT,CASSLTPANTEAFF
TRBJ1-1,.,few,TRBV4-1,TGCGCCAGCAGCCAAGTTATTGGGACTTCGAACGGTGAAGCTTTCTTT,CASSQVIGTSNGEAFF
TRBJ1-5,.,.,TRBV18,TGTGCCAGCTCACCATATCGGGGGCAACAGCCCCAGCATTTT,CASSPYRGQQPQHF
TRBJ2-1,.,many,TRBV5-1,TGCGCCAGCAAACGGGACGTCTACAATGAGCAGTTCTTC,CASKRDVYNEQFF
TRBJ2-3,.,.,TRBV5-1,TGCGCCAGCAGCTCATTTTATGCAGATACGCAGTATTTT,CASSSFYADTQYF
TRBJ1-3,.,.,TRBV6-1,TGTGCCAGCACCCAGGGGTCAGGGTACGGAAACACCATATATTTT,CASTQGSGYGNTIYF
TRBJ1-1,.,few,TRBV29-1,TGCAGCGTTGACTTACAGAACACTGAAGCTTTCTTT,CSVDLQNTEAFF
TRBJ1-2,.,few,TRBV7-8,TGTGCCAGCAGCCCGGGAGGGCACAGTGGCTACACCTTC,CASSPGGHSGYTF
TRBJ2-1,TRBD2,many,TRBV5-1,TGCGCCAGCAGCTTGGCCAGCGGGGGAGCCTACAATGAGCAGTTCTTC,CASSLASGGAYNEQFF
TRBJ2-7,.,.,TRBV18,TGTGCCAGCTCACCGGGCCCCGCGGGACATCCTGGATTCCCCTACGAGCAGTACTTC,CASSPGPAGHPGFPYEQYF
TRBJ2-3,.,few,TRBV5-1,TGCGCCAGCAGCTCCACGAGGCGGGATACGCAGTATTTT,CASSSTRRDTQYF
TRBJ2-1,.,.,TRBV30,TGTGCCTGGGGGACCGGGACATTTCGTCGCAATGAGCAGTTCTTC,CAWGTGTFRRNEQFF
TRBJ2-1,TRBD2,few,TRBV9,TGTGCCAGCAGCGTACCCATCAATCCGGGACTAGCGATCCATGAGCAGTTCTTC,CASSVPINPGLAIHEQFF
TRBJ1-5,.,.,TRBV28,TGTGCCAGCAGTTTTAGGGGCATAGGCAGCAATCAGCCCCAGCATTTT,CASSFRGIGSNQPQHF
TRBJ1-1,.,few,TRBV25-1,TGTGCCAGCAGTCAAGGGGGTGGCACTGAAGCTTTCTTT,CASSQGGGTEAFF
TRBJ2-1,.,.,TRBV7-2,TGTGCCAGCAGCTCCACGATACAGTTCTTC,CASSSTIQFF
TRBJ2-3,TRBD1,.,TRBV29-1,TGCAGCGCGGGGACAGGGCCCACAGATACGCAGTATTTT,CSAGTGPTDTQYF
TRBJ2-1,.,many,TRBV25-1,TGTGCCAGCAGTGCCCTAGTGGGCGCTTCCTACAATGAGCAGTTCTTC,CASSALVGASYNEQFF
TRBJ2-5,.,.,TRBV9,TGTGCCAGCAGCGGGCCGGCGACACAAGAGACCCAGTACTTC,CASSGPATQETQYF
TRBJ2-3,.,few,TRBV24-1,TGTGCCACCAGTGACCCTGGACAGACCACAGATACGCAGTATTTT,CATSDPGQTTDTQYF
TRBJ1-1,TRBD1,.,TRBV9,TGTGCCAGCAGCGTAGGAGGACAGGGGATCGCTGAAGCTTTCTTT,CASSVGGQGIAEAFF
TRBJ1-5,.,.,TRBV18,TGTGCCAGCTCACCCCGGGCCGATGTTAATCAGCCCCAGCATTTT,CASSPRADVNQPQHF
TRBJ2-7,TRBD1,few,TRBV5-1,TGCGCCAGCAGGAAGGGGGCCCCCTACGAGCAGTACTTC,CASRKGAPYEQYF
TRBJ1-1,.,.,TRBV7-9,TGTGCCTCTCCCAGGGTGTCGTGGGACACTGAAGCTTTCTTT,CASPRVSWDTEAFF
TRBJ2-7,.,.,TRBV5-1,TGCGCCAGCAGTTTACAGGGTTCCACCTACGAGCAGTACTTC,CASSLQGSTYEQYF
TRBJ2-7,.,few,TRBV4-1,TGCGCCAGCAGCCAGCCGGGCAGGGGAATCTACGAGCAGTACTTC,CASSQPGRGIYEQYF
TRBJ2-7,TRBD1,many,TRBV20-1,TGCAGTGCTAGACAGGGGGCATCCTACGAGCAGTACTTC,CSARQGASYEQYF
TRBJ2-7,.,few,TRBV19,TGTGCCAGTAGTATTCTAGTCGGCTCCTACGAGCAGTACTTC,CASSILVGSYEQYF
TRBJ2-7,TRBD1,.,TRBV15,TGTGCCACCAGCAGGGACGCCGGGACAGTCTACGAGCAGTACTTC,CATSRDAGTVYEQYF
TRBJ1-1,.,.,TRBV7-8,TGTGCCAGCAGCTTAGCGCGGAGTATCACTGAAGCTTTCTTT,CASSLARSITEAFF
TRBJ2-1,.,.,TRBV7-9,TGTGCCAGCAGCCGGACCCAGGCTAGAAAGTTCTTC,CASSRTQARKFF
TRBJ2-1,TRBD1,many,TRBV20-1,TGCAGTGCTAGGTTGGGACAGCTAGAGCAGTTCTTC,CSARLGQLEQFF
TRBJ2-7,.,.,TRBV27,TGTGCCAGCAGCTCCCCCCTGACGCCCAGGGCCAGAGGCGAGCAGTACTTC,CASSSPLTPRARGEQYF
TRBJ1-1,.,.,TRBV10-2,TGCGCCAGCATCACCTCGGGAGGAAGGGAAGCTTTCTTT,CASITSGGREAFF
TRBJ1-2,.,.,TRBV2,TGTGCCAGCAGTGAAGCGTTCTCCCCGACTAACTATGGCTACACCTTC,CASSEAFSPTNYGYTF
TRBJ1-1,TRBD1,.,TRBV5-1,TGCGCCAGCAGCTTCTCCAGGGGGCTCGGCACCGAAGCTTTCTTT,CASSFSRGLGTEAFF
TRBJ1-5,TRBD1,many,TRBV19,TGTGCCAGTAGTATGGGGACAGGGGGCGGCAATCAGCCCCAGCATTTT,CASSMGTGGGNQPQHF